Below, 2 T cell receptor beta chains from the same sample are listed, as sequenced in a study of CD8+CD57+ T cells in acquired aplastic anemia. Genomic DNA served as template for TCR beta VDJ and CDR3 profiling. TCRdb passed the reads through MiXCR, listing each CDR3 protein once. Altogether approximately 57,000 distinct CDR3 sequences are present, around 60% being singletons, with the ten largest covering roughly 15%. An expansion of CD8+CD57+ cells by flow cytometry had been shown in patients chosen for sequencing. The sequenced material came from sorted CD4+, CD8+, or CD8+CD57+ T cells (not recorded which) from PBMCs. Receptors originate from a human donor with aplastic anemia.

This chain uses TRBV2 with TRBJ1-6; 8 nucleotides line up with TRBD1. There are 14 residues in the CDR3. Trimming cost V 6 bases and J 4 bases; bases outside gene matches: 2. The germline gives CDR1 SNHLY, CDR2 FYNNEI. The CDR3 loop reads CASSRDRYNSPLHF. The CDR3 nucleotides read TGTGCCAGCAGCCGGGACAGGTATAATTCACCCCTCCACTTT.

The chain employs TRBV7-2 and TRBJ2-7; D is uncertain. The germline gives CDR1 SGHTA, CDR2 FQGNSA. This CDR3 contains 15 residues. V lost 0 bases and J lost 1, with 10 bases in between. CDR3 sequence (DNA): TGTGCCAGCAGCTTAGCCCAGGAGTATTCCTACGAGCAGTACTTC. The encoded protein is CASSLAQEYSYEQYF.